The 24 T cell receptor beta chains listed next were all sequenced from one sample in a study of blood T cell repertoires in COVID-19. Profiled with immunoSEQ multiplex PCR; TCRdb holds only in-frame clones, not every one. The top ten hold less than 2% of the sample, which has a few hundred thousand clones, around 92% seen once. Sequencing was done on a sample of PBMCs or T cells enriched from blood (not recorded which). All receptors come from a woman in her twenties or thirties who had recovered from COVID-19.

The CDR3, as DNA: TGTGCCAGTAGTTCCGGCAATCAGCCCCAGCATTTT. Its protein product is CASSSGNQPQHF. J is TRBJ1-5 and V is TRBV19, with no clear D. Trimming cost V 5 bases and J 2 bases, with 4 bases left between them. Germline-derived CDR1 and CDR2 are LNHDA and SQIVND (reference sequence). This CDR3 is built from 12 residues.

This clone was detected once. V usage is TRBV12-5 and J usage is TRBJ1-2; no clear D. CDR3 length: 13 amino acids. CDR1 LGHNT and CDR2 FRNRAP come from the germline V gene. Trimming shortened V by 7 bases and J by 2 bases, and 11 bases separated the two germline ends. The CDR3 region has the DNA TGTGCTAGTGATGGGAGACCGAACTATGGCTACACCTTC. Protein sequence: CASDGRPNYGYTF.

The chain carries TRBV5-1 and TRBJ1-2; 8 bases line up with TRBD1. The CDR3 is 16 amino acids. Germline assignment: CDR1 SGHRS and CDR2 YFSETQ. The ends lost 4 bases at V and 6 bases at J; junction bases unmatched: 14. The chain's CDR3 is CASSGGQGSHYNGYTF. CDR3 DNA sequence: TGCGCCAGCAGCGGCGGACAGGGTTCCCATTATAATGGCTACACCTTC. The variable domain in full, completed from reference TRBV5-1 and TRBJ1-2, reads KAGVTQTPRYLIKTRGQQVTLSCSPISGHRSVSWYQQTPGQGLQFLFEYFSETQRNKGNFPGRFSGRQFSNSRSEMNVSTLELGDSALYLCASSGGQGSHYNGYTFGSGTRLTVV.

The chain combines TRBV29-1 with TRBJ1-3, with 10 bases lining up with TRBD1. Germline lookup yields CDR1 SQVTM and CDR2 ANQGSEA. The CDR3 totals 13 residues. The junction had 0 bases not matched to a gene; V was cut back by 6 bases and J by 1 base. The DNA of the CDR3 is TGCAGCGTGGGACAGGGGTCTGGAAACACCATATATTTT. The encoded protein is CSVGQGSGNTIYF.

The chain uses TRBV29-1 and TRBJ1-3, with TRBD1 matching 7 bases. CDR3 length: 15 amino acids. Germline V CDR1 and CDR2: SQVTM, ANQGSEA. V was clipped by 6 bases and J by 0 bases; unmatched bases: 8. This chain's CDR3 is CSVLAGTASGNTIYF. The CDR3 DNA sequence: TGCAGCGTCCTCGCCGGGACAGCCTCTGGAAACACCATATATTTT.

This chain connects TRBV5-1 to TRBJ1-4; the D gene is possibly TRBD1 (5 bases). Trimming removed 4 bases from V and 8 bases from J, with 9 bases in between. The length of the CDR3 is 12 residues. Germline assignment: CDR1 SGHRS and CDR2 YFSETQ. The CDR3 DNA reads TGCGCCAGCAGCCCTCGGGGGGAAAAACTGTTTTTT. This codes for CASSPRGEKLFF.

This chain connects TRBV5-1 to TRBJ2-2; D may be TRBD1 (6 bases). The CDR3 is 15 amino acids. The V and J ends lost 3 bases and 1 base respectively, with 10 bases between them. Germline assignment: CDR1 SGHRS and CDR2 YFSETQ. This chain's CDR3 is CASSSRTVNTGELFF. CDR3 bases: TGCGCCAGCAGCTCCCGGACAGTGAACACCGGGGAGCTGTTTTTT.

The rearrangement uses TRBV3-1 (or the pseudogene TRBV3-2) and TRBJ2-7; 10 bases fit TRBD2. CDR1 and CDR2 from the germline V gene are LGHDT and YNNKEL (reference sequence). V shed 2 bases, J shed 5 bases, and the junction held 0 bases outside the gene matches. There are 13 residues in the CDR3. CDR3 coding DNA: TGTGCCAGCAGCCAAACTAGCGGGGACGAGCAGTACTTC. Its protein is CASSQTSGDEQYF.

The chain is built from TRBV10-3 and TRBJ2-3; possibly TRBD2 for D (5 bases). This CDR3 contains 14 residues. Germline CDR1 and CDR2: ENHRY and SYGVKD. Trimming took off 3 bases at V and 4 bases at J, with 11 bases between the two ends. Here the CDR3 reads CAISEVLASDTQYF. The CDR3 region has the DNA TGTGCCATCAGTGAAGTCCTAGCCTCAGATACGCAGTATTTT.

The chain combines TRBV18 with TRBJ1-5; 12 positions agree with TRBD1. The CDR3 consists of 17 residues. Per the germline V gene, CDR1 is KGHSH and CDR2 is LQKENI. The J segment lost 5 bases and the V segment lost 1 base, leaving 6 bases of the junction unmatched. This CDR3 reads CASSPRMGQGAYQPQHF. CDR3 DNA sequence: TGTGCCAGCTCACCACGGATGGGACAGGGGGCTTATCAGCCCCAGCATTTT.

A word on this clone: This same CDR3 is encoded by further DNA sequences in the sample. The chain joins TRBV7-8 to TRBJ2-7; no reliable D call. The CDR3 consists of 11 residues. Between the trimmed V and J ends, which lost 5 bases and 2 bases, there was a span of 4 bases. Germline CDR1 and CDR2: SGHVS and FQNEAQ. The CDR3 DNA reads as TGTGCCAGCAGCCTTACCTACGAGCAGTACTTC. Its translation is CASSLTYEQYF.

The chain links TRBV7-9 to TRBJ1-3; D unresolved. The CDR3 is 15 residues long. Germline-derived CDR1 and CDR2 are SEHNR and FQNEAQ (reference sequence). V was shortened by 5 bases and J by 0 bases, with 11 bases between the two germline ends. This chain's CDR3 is CASSLDTPSGNTIYF. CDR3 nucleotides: TGTGCCAGCAGCCTCGACACCCCCTCTGGAAACACCATATATTTT.

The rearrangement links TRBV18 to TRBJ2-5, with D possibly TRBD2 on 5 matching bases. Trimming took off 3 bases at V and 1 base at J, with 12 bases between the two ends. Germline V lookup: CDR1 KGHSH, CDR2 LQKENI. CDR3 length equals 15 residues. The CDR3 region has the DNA TGTGCCAGCTCACCCGACTACGGAGCCCAAGAGACCCAGTACTTC. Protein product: CASSPDYGAQETQYF.

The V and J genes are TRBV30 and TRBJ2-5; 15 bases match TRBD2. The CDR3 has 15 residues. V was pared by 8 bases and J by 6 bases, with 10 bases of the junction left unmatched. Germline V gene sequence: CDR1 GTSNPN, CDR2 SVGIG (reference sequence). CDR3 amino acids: CALGLAGGYLQTQYF. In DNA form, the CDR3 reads TGTGCCCTTGGACTAGCGGGGGGGTATTTGCAGACCCAGTACTTC.

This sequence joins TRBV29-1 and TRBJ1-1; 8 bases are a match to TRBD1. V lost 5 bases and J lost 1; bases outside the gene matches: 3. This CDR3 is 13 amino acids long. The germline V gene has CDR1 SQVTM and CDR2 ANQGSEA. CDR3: CSVLRGRNTEAFF. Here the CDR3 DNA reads TGCAGCGTTCTCAGGGGGCGGAACACTGAAGCTTTCTTT.

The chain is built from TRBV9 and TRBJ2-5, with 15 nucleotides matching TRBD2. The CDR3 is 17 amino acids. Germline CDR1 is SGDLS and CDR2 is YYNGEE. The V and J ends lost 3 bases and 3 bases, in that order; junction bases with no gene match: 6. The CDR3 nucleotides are TGTGCCAGCAGCGAGGGACTAGCGGGGGGAGCAAAAGAGACCCAGTACTTC. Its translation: CASSEGLAGGAKETQYF. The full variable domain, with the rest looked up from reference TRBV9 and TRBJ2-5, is DSGVTQTPKHLITATGQRVTLRCSPRSGDLSVYWYQQSLDQGLQFLIQYYNGEERAKGNILERFSAQQFPDLHSELNLSSLELGDSALYFCASSEGLAGGAKETQYFGPGTRLLVL.

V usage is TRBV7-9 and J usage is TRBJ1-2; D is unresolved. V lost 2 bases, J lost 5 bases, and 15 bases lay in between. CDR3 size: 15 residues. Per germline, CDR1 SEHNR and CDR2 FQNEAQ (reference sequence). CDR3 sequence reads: CASSLRESSPYGYTF. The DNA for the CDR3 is TGTGCCAGCAGCTTACGGGAGTCGTCACCTTATGGCTACACCTTC. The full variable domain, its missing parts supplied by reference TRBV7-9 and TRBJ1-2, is DTGVSQNPRHKITKRGQNVTFRCDPISEHNRLYWYRQTLGQGPEFLTYFQNEAQLEKSRLLSDRFSAERPKGSFSTLEIQRTEQGDSAMYLCASSLRESSPYGYTFGSGTRLTVV.

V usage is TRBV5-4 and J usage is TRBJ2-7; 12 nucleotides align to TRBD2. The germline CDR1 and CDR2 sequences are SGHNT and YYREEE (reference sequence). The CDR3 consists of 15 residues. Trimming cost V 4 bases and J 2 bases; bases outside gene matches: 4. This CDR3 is CASSRRLAGAYEQYF. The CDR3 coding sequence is TGTGCCAGCAGCCGACGACTAGCGGGGGCCTACGAGCAGTACTTC.

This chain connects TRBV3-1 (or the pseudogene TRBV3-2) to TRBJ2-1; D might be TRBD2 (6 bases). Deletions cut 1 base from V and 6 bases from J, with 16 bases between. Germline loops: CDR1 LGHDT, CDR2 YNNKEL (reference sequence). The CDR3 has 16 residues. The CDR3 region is CASSQGSGVRGNEQFF. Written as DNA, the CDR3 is TGTGCCAGCAGCCAAGGATCGGGAGTCCGAGGCAATGAGCAGTTCTTC.

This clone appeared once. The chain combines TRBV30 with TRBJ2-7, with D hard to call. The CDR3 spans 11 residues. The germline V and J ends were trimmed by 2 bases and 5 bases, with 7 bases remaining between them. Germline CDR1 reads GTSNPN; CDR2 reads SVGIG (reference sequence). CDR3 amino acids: CAWSPRDEQYF. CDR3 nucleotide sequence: TGTGCCTGGAGTCCGCGCGACGAGCAGTACTTC.

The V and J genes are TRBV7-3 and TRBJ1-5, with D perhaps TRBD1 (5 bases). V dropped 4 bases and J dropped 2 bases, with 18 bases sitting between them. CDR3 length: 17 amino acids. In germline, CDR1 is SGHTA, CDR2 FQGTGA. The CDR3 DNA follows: TGTGCCAGCAGCTGCCGGCCCCGGGGGGAGGGCAATCAGCCCCAGCATTTT. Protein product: CASSCRPRGEGNQPQHF.

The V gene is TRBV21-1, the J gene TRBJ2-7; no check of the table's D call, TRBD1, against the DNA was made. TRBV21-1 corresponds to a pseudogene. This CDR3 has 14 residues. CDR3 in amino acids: CASSAGTGPYEQYF. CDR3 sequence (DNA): TGTGCCAGCAGCGCCGGGACAGGGCCCTACGAGCAGTACTTC.

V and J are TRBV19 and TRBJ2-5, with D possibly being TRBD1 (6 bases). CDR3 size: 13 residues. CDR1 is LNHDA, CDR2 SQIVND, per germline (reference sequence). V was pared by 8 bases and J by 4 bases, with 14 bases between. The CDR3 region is CASGAGDGETQYF. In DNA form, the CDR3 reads TGTGCCAGTGGGGCAGGGGACGGAGAGACCCAGTACTTC.

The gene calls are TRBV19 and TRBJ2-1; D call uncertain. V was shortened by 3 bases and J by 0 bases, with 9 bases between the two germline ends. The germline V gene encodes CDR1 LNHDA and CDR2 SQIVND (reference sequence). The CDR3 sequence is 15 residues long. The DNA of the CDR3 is TGTGCCAGTAGTATCGCCCGGAGCTCCTACAATGAGCAGTTCTTC. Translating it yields CASSIARSSYNEQFF.